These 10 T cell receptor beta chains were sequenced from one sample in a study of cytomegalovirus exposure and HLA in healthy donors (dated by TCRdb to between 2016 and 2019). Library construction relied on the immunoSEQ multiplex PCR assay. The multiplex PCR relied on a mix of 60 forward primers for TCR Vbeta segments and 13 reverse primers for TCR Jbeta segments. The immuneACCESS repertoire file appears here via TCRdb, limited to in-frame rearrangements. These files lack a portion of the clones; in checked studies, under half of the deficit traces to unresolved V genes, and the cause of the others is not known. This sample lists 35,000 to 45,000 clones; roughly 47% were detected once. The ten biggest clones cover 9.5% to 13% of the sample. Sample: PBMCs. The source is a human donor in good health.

The CDR3 reads CASSQDNLRAYGYTF. The DNA of the CDR3 is TGCGCCAGCAGCCAAGATAACCTCCGCGCCTATGGCTACACCTTC. The genes are TRBV4-3 and TRBJ1-2; no clear D gene. The CDR3 spans 15 residues. CDR1 and CDR2 from the germline V gene are LGHNA and YSLEER. V was pared by 0 bases and J by 4 bases, with 12 bases between.

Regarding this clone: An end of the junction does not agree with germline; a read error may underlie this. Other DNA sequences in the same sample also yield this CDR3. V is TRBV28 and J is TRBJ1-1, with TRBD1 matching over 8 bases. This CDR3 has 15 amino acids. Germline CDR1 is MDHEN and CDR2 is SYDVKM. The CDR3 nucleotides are TGTGCCAGCAGTTTATGGAACAGGGGGAGCACTGAGGCTTTCTTT. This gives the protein CASSLWNRGSTEAFF. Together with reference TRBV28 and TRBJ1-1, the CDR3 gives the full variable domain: DVKVTQSSRYLVKRTGEKVFLECVQDMDHENMFWYRQDPGLGLRLIYFSYDVKMKEKGDIPEGYSVSREKKERFSLILESASTNQTSMYLCASSLWNRGSTEAFFGQGTRLTVV.

Here the CDR3 DNA reads TGTGCCTGGGGAGGACAGCGAGGGTTATATGGCTACACCTTC. Its protein is CAWGGQRGLYGYTF. This rearrangement joins TRBV30 to TRBJ1-2; maybe TRBD1 (6 bases). V was cut by 5 bases and J by 5 bases, with 18 bases left in between. Germline lookup yields CDR1 GTSNPN and CDR2 SVGIG (reference sequence). The CDR3 extends over 14 amino acids.

The DNA for the CDR3 is TGTGCCAGTAGAACCGACAGCTACGGGGAGCTGTTTTTT. Amino acids: CASRTDSYGELFF. V usage is TRBV19 and J usage is TRBJ2-2; D might be TRBD1 (5 bases). Germline V gene data show CDR1 as LNHDA and CDR2 as SQIVND (reference sequence). The ends were cut back, 6 bases at V and 7 bases at J, with 12 bases in the middle. The CDR3 extends over 13 amino acids.

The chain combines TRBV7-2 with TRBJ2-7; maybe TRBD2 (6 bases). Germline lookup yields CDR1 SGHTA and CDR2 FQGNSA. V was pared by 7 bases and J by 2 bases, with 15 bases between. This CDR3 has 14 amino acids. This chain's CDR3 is CASNTDGGPYEQYF. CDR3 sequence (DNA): TGTGCCAGCAACACCGACGGGGGACCCTACGAGCAGTACTTC.

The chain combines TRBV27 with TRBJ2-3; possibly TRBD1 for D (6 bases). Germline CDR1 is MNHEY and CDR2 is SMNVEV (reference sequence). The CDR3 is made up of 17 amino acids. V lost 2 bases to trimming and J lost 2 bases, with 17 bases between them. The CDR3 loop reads CASSLRVQGTYTDTQYF. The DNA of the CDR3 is TGTGCCAGCAGTTTAAGGGTACAGGGTACCTACACAGATACGCAGTATTTT.

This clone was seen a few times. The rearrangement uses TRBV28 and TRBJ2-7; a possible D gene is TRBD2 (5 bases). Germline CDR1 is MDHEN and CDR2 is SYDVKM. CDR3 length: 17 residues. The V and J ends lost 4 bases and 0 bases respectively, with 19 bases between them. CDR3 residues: CASSYTPGLHYSYEQYF. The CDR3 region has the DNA TGTGCCAGCAGTTACACACCCGGACTCCACTACTCCTACGAGCAGTACTTC.

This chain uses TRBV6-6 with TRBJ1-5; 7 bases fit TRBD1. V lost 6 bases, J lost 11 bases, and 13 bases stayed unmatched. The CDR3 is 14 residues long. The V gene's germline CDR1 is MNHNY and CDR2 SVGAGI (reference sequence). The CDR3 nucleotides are TGTGCCAGCAGAGATCCGGGGACAGCGGGGGCCCAGCATTTT. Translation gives CASRDPGTAGAQHF.

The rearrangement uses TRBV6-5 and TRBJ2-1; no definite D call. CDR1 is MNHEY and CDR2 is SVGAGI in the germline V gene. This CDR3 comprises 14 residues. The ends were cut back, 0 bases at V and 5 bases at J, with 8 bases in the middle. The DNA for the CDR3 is TGTGCCAGCAGTTACTCCCAGGTCCACAATGAGCAGTTCTTC. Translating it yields CASSYSQVHNEQFF.

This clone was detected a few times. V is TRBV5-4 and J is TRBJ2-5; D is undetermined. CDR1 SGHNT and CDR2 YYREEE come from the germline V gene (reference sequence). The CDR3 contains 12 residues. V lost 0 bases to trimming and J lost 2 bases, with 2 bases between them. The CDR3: CASSLAQETQYF. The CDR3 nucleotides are TGTGCCAGCAGCTTGGCACAAGAGACCCAGTACTTC.